The 31 T cell receptor beta chains below all came from one sample that was sequenced in a study of blood T cell repertoires in COVID-19. TCRdb keeps only in-frame clones here, not all; method: immunoSEQ multiplex PCR. The sample lists about 78,000 clones, approximately 86% seen once, with around 5.3% in the top ten. Input material: peripheral blood. The source of these receptors is a man aged 50 to 60 with active or convalescent COVID-19.

The chain combines TRBV2 with TRBJ2-3, with 7 bases lining up with TRBD1. J was trimmed by 1 base and V by 6 bases; bases with no gene match: 4. Looked up from germline, CDR1 is SNHLY and CDR2 is FYNNEI. There are 14 residues in the CDR3. CDR3 DNA sequence: TGTGCCAGCAGAGAGGGGGCGGGCACAGATACGCAGTATTTT. It encodes CASREGAGTDTQYF.

The table lists this clone with a count of one. The rearrangement links TRBV18 to TRBJ1-5, with TRBD1 identical over 8 bases. This CDR3 has 16 residues. Trimming removed 5 bases from V and 1 base from J; junction bases left unmatched: 7. Per the germline V gene, CDR1 is KGHSH and CDR2 is LQKENI. CDR3: CASSDGQGSSNQPQHF. The CDR3 coding sequence is TGTGCCAGCTCAGACGGACAGGGCTCGAGCAATCAGCCCCAGCATTTT.

This chain connects TRBV5-5 to TRBJ1-2; D is perhaps TRBD1 (6 bases). V was shortened by 1 base and J by 0 bases, with 10 bases between the two germline ends. Germline assignment: CDR1 SGHKS and CDR2 YYEKEE (reference sequence). The CDR3 length is 15 residues. The CDR3 is CASSLSGDPNYGYTF. CDR3 DNA sequence: TGTGCCAGCAGCTTGTCAGGGGACCCTAACTATGGCTACACCTTC.

The genes are TRBV7-9 and TRBJ2-2, with TRBD1 identical over 7 bases. With 5 bases clipped from V and 1 base from J, the junction kept 4 bases outside the gene matches. Germline values: CDR1 SEHNR, CDR2 FQNEAQ (reference sequence). The CDR3 sequence is 15 residues long. CDR3 protein: CASSMGTENTGELFF. The CDR3 nucleotides read TGTGCCAGCAGCATGGGGACAGAGAACACCGGGGAGCTGTTTTTT.

On this clone: At the DNA level, this CDR3 is encoded by other sequences in the same sample as well. V and J are TRBV7-7 and TRBJ2-5; 16 bases agree with TRBD2. The CDR3 loop spans 17 amino acids. V was pared by 5 bases and J by 5 bases, with 8 bases of the junction left unmatched. Germline lookup yields CDR1 SSHAT and CDR2 FNYEAQ (reference sequence). CDR3 DNA sequence: TGTGCCAGCAGCCCGGGGACTAGCGGGGGGGCCCGGGAGACCCAGTACTTC. As protein: CASSPGTSGGARETQYF. Full variable domain (outside the CDR3, taken from reference TRBV7-7 and TRBJ2-5): GAGVSQSPRYKVTKRGQDVTLRCDPISSHATLYWYQQALGQGPEFLTYFNYEAQPDKSGLPSDRFSAERPEGSISTLTIQRTEQRDSAMYRCASSPGTSGGARETQYFGPGTRLLVL.

This clone is a singleton in its sample. V gene TRBV2 combines with J gene TRBJ2-5, with D perhaps TRBD2 (6 bases). There are 14 residues in the CDR3. The V end was cut by 7 bases, the J end by 5 bases, with 17 bases between. Germline CDR1 SNHLY, CDR2 FYNNEI. The CDR3 nucleotides are TGTGCCAGCACAGAACTAGGGGCGGGGGAGACCCAGTACTTC. Its protein product is CASTELGAGETQYF.

V and J are TRBV10-2 and TRBJ2-5; 9 bases are shared with TRBD1. Germline V lookup: CDR1 WSHSY, CDR2 SAAADI. V lost 3 bases and J lost 5; bases outside the gene matches: 4. CDR3 length: 14 residues. CDR3 residues: CASSEQGAWETQYF. CDR3 nucleotide sequence: TGCGCCAGCAGTGAACAGGGGGCTTGGGAGACCCAGTACTTC.

J is TRBJ2-7 and V is TRBV5-6, with D perhaps TRBD2 (5 bases). Germline CDR1 is SGHDT and CDR2 is YYEEEE. Trimming took 4 bases from V and 3 from J, leaving 8 bases between them. The CDR3 consists of 12 residues. CDR3 nucleotide sequence: TGTGCCAGCAGCACGGACTGCTACGAGCAGTACGTC. Its protein product is CASSTDCYEQYV.

This rearrangement joins TRBV6-1 to TRBJ2-3; 7 bases match TRBD2. V shed 1 base, J shed 7 bases, and the junction held 5 bases outside the gene matches. The germline V gene has CDR1 MNHNS and CDR2 SASEGT. This CDR3 has 14 residues. The CDR3 protein is CASSEGGGTNTQYF. The CDR3 DNA reads as TGTGCCAGCAGTGAAGGGGGAGGGACGAATACGCAGTATTTT.

This sequence joins TRBV18 and TRBJ1-1; TRBD1 might be the D (6 bases). The CDR3 consists of 16 residues. The ends were cut back, 6 bases at V and 0 bases at J, with 17 bases in the middle. Germline assignment: CDR1 KGHSH and CDR2 LQKENI. In nucleotides, the CDR3 is TGTGCCAGCTCTCCCGTGACAGGACCCTTGAACACTGAAGCTTTCTTT. Its translation is CASSPVTGPLNTEAFF.

The chain links TRBV28 to TRBJ2-1; D may be TRBD1 (6 bases). The ends were cut back, 3 bases at V and 1 base at J, with 13 bases in the middle. Germline V gene sequence: CDR1 MDHEN, CDR2 SYDVKM. The CDR3 loop spans 16 amino acids. Here the CDR3 DNA reads TGTGCCAGCAGTTTCCAGGCAGGGACATCCTACAATGAGCAGTTCTTC. As protein: CASSFQAGTSYNEQFF. Based on the CDR3 plus reference TRBV28 and TRBJ2-1, the full variable domain is DVKVTQSSRYLVKRTGEKVFLECVQDMDHENMFWYRQDPGLGLRLIYFSYDVKMKEKGDIPEGYSVSREKKERFSLILESASTNQTSMYLCASSFQAGTSYNEQFFGPGTRLTVL.

The chain joins TRBV10-1 to TRBJ2-1; 10 positions match TRBD1. This CDR3 is 15 amino acids long. Germline CDR1 WNHNN, CDR2 SYGVQD (reference sequence). V shed 4 bases, J shed 7 bases, and the junction held 7 bases outside the gene matches. CDR3 sequence (DNA): TGCGCCAGCAGTGCGGACAGGGGGAGACAAAATGAGCAGTTCTTC. Translating gives CASSADRGRQNEQFF.

The V gene is TRBV2, the J gene TRBJ1-5; 11 bases match TRBD1. Per germline, CDR1 SNHLY and CDR2 FYNNEI. Germline trimming cut 7 bases from V and 8 bases from J; bases unmatched to any gene: 4. The CDR3 covers 13 residues. The CDR3 here is CASTGTGGEPQHF. DNA of the CDR3: TGTGCCAGCACGGGGACAGGGGGGGAGCCCCAGCATTTT.

The chain carries TRBV7-2 and TRBJ2-3; 7 bases agree with TRBD2. There are 16 residues in the CDR3. V gave up 5 bases and J gave up 2 bases; unmatched junction bases: 10. Per germline, CDR1 SGHTA and CDR2 FQGNSA. CDR3 amino acids: CASSHRSSGFTDTQYF. The CDR3 coding sequence is TGTGCCAGCAGCCACCGGTCTAGCGGTTTCACAGATACGCAGTATTTT.

Only a few counts were recorded for this clone. The chain recombines TRBV7-9 with TRBJ1-5, with D perhaps TRBD1 (6 bases). V was trimmed by 3 bases and J by 5 bases, leaving 8 bases between them. The CDR3 covers 13 residues. Germline values: CDR1 SEHNR, CDR2 FQNEAQ (reference sequence). The CDR3 DNA follows: TGTGCCAGCAGCTTGGCAGGGGATCAGCCCCAGCATTTT. This codes for CASSLAGDQPQHF.

The chain employs TRBV30 and TRBJ1-4; 9 nucleotides match TRBD1. Germline CDR1 GTSNPN, CDR2 SVGIG (reference sequence). The J segment lost 3 bases and the V segment lost 5 bases, leaving 4 bases of the junction unmatched. The CDR3 runs 14 residues. CDR3 nucleotides: TGTGCCTGGGGGTACAGGGGGCCTAATGAAAAACTGTTTTTT. Residues: CAWGYRGPNEKLFF.

J is TRBJ1-6 and V is TRBV2; D possibly corresponds to TRBD1 (6 bases). V lost 7 bases, J lost 5 bases, and 12 bases lay in between. This CDR3 is built from 14 residues. Germline V gene lookup returns CDR1 SNHLY and CDR2 FYNNEI. The CDR3 bases are TGTGCCAGCATAGGGACACTAAATAATTCACCCCTCCACTTT. This sequence encodes CASIGTLNNSPLHF.

The chain carries TRBV12-5 and TRBJ1-3; D unclear. The ends were cut back, 2 bases at V and 2 bases at J, with 4 bases in the middle. CDR1 and CDR2 (germline): LGHNT, FRNRAP. CDR3 length equals 13 residues. This CDR3 reads CASGLNTGNTIYF. Here the CDR3 DNA reads TGTGCTAGTGGTTTGAACACTGGAAACACCATATATTTT.

This chain links TRBV29-1 with TRBJ2-3, with D tentatively TRBD2 (6 bases). The germline V gene encodes CDR1 SQVTM and CDR2 ANQGSEA. Trimming shortened V by 4 bases and J by 2 bases, and 10 bases separated the two germline ends. This CDR3 has 13 residues. The CDR3 loop reads CSVVGLTTDTQYF. CDR3 nucleotides: TGCAGCGTTGTGGGACTCACCACAGATACGCAGTATTTT.

The gene calls are TRBV29-1 and TRBJ1-4, with a tentative D call TRBD1 (6 bases). This CDR3 spans 13 amino acids. The ends were cut back, 6 bases at V and 6 bases at J, with 14 bases in the middle. The germline CDR1 and CDR2 sequences are SQVTM and ANQGSEA. Here the CDR3 reads CSVHREGDEKLFF. CDR3 nucleotides: TGCAGCGTGCACAGGGAAGGGGATGAAAAACTGTTTTTT.

The rearrangement uses TRBV5-1 and TRBJ2-3; 10 nucleotides agree with TRBD1. This CDR3 comprises 14 residues. Unmatched junction bases numbered 5, after V lost 5 bases and J lost 5 bases. The germline gives CDR1 SGHRS, CDR2 YFSETQ. CDR3 loop: CASSPGTGEDTQYF. CDR3 DNA sequence: TGCGCCAGCAGTCCCGGGACAGGGGAAGATACGCAGTATTTT.

The V call is TRBV6-5, the J call TRBJ1-2; tentatively, D is TRBD1 (6 bases). Trimming took 0 bases from V and 6 from J, leaving 11 bases between them. The CDR3 is 14 amino acids. CDR1 and CDR2 from the germline V gene are MNHEY and SVGAGI. The CDR3 DNA reads as TGTGCCAGCAGTTACTCGATGGGGGCGGATGGCTACACCTTC. Amino acids: CASSYSMGADGYTF.

This clone was recorded only once. The V and J genes are TRBV15 and TRBJ1-6, with TRBD1 matching over 9 bases. With 3 bases clipped from V and 9 bases from J, the junction kept 9 bases outside the gene matches. Germline lookup yields CDR1 LNHNV and CDR2 YYDKDF (reference sequence). The CDR3 has 16 residues. The chain's CDR3 is CATSSLGGQGTSPLHF. For the CDR3, the DNA is TGTGCCACCAGCAGTTTAGGGGGACAGGGAACTTCACCCCTCCACTTT.

The CDR3 region is CASSEGAWNTGELFF. The CDR3 coding sequence is TGTGCCAGCAGTGAAGGGGCGTGGAACACCGGGGAGCTGTTTTTT. The chain is built from TRBV6-1 and TRBJ2-2; D ambiguous. There are 15 residues in the CDR3. Germline lookup yields CDR1 MNHNS and CDR2 SASEGT. V was pared by 1 base and J by 1 base, with 7 bases between.

The chain links TRBV2 to TRBJ2-1; TRBD2 matches at 12 bases. V was pared by 7 bases and J by 0 bases, with 7 bases of the junction left unmatched. Germline V gene data show CDR1 as SNHLY and CDR2 as FYNNEI. The CDR3 extends over 17 amino acids. CDR3 region: CASNSLAGGSSYNEQFF. The CDR3 DNA reads as TGTGCCAGCAATAGTCTAGCGGGGGGGAGCTCCTACAATGAGCAGTTCTTC.

This chain links TRBV6-2 or TRBV6-3 with TRBJ1-5; TRBD1 matches 9 bases. In germline, CDR1 is MNHEY, CDR2 SVGEGT. V dropped 5 bases and J dropped 8; count of bases not matched to a gene: 16. This CDR3 comprises 17 residues. CDR3 coding DNA: TGTGCCAGCAGTCCGGGACAGGGAAGGGGACAAATGAAGCCCCAGCATTTT. As protein: CASSPGQGRGQMKPQHF.

The sample holds one count of this clone. This rearrangement joins TRBV4-3 to TRBJ1-1, with D tentatively TRBD1 (5 bases). The CDR3 length is 13 residues. V shed 0 bases and J shed 7 bases, with 9 bases lying between them. Germline CDR1 reads LGHNA; CDR2 reads YSLEER. The CDR3 spells CASSQDYQGEAFF. CDR3 DNA: TGCGCCAGCAGCCAAGACTACCAGGGTGAAGCTTTCTTT.

The V gene is TRBV19, the J gene TRBJ2-5; 10 positions match TRBD2. Germline CDR1 is LNHDA and CDR2 is SQIVND (reference sequence). The CDR3 runs 18 residues. Trimming at V came to 1 base and at J to 2 bases, leaving 10 bases not matched to a gene. The CDR3 coding sequence is TGTGCCAGTAGTATAGTGGGGAAACGGACTAGCGGTCAAGAGACCCAGTACTTC. This codes for CASSIVGKRTSGQETQYF.

The chain combines TRBV5-1 with TRBJ1-3, with D possibly being TRBD1 (5 bases). The germline V gene encodes CDR1 SGHRS and CDR2 YFSETQ. The V end was cut by 1 base, the J end by 2 bases, with 7 bases between. The CDR3 spans 14 residues. The chain's CDR3 is CASSLQGPGNTIYF. The DNA for the CDR3 is TGCGCCAGCAGCTTGCAGGGTCCTGGAAACACCATATATTTT.

This chain joins TRBV6-2 or TRBV6-3 and TRBJ1-4, with 7 bases identical to TRBD1. CDR3 length equals 14 residues. From germline, CDR1 is MNHEY and CDR2 SVGEGT. V dropped 6 bases and J dropped 7; count of bases not matched to a gene: 8. The CDR3 spells CASSRTGVTEKLFF. The CDR3 bases are TGTGCCAGCAGCCGAACAGGGGTTACTGAAAAACTGTTTTTT.

This clone was counted once. The J gene is TRBJ2-1, the V gene TRBV4-3; 10 bases agree with TRBD2. The CDR3 totals 16 residues. Germline loops: CDR1 LGHNA, CDR2 YSLEER. The V and J ends lost 0 bases and 9 bases, in that order; junction bases with no gene match: 8. The CDR3 sequence: CASSQDGTSVLIEQFF. The CDR3 nucleotides are TGCGCCAGCAGCCAAGATGGGACTAGCGTCTTAATTGAGCAGTTCTTC.